These T cell receptor beta chains were read from a single sample in a study of T cells in localized non-small cell lung cancer. The protocol was immunoSEQ multiplex PCR, while the TCRdb copy is restricted to in-frame clones and leaves out a portion. The table has some 21,000 clones, 75% to 95% seen once; the top ten hold 6.9%. Sample: peripheral blood, taken before any cancer treatment. These receptor sequences come from a woman aged 40 to 75 with stage I lung adenocarcinoma. The CDR3 runs from the conserved cysteine through the conserved F or W. Fields, in order: D gene, J gene, V gene, clone size, CDR3 protein, CDR3 DNA. A D gene is named only where the DNA matches it firmly. The size field is filled for only some rows; it gives once, few, many or a size class.

d_gene: .
j_gene: TRBJ2-1
v_gene: TRBV19
abundance: .
CDR3aa: CASSISGESFNEQFF
CDR3nt: TGTGCCAGTAGTATCTCGGGGGAGTCTTTCAATGAGCAGTTCTTC

d_gene: .
j_gene: TRBJ2-5
v_gene: TRBV2
abundance: .
CDR3aa: CASSEFQRRTRGETQYF
CDR3nt: TGTGCCAGCAGTGAATTCCAGCGAAGAACCCGCGGAGAGACCCAGTACTTC

d_gene: .
j_gene: TRBJ1-3
v_gene: TRBV5-1
abundance: .
CDR3aa: CASSLETSGNTIYF
CDR3nt: TGCGCCAGCAGCTTGGAGACGTCTGGAAACACCATATATTTT

d_gene: .
j_gene: TRBJ2-6
v_gene: TRBV5-4
abundance: .
CDR3aa: CASSIVRANVLTF
CDR3nt: TGTGCCAGCAGCATTGTTAGGGCCAACGTCCTGACTTTC

d_gene: .
j_gene: TRBJ2-2
v_gene: TRBV28
abundance: .
CDR3aa: CASIKRDTGELFF
CDR3nt: TGTGCCAGCATTAAGAGGGACACCGGGGAGCTGTTTTTT

d_gene: .
j_gene: TRBJ1-1
v_gene: TRBV19
abundance: .
CDR3aa: CASSIALTGHMNTEAFF
CDR3nt: TGTGCCAGTAGTATAGCCCTTACAGGGCACATGAACACTGAAGCTTTCTTT

d_gene: TRBD1
j_gene: TRBJ1-1
v_gene: TRBV5-4
abundance: .
CDR3aa: CASSRPGTGTTEAFF
CDR3nt: TGTGCCAGCAGCCGCCCCGGGACAGGGACCACTGAAGCTTTCTTT

d_gene: TRBD2
j_gene: TRBJ2-6
v_gene: TRBV7-6
abundance: .
CDR3aa: CASSVTGGTGANVLTF
CDR3nt: TGTGCCAGCAGCGTAACGGGGGGAACCGGGGCCAACGTCCTGACTTTC

d_gene: .
j_gene: TRBJ1-2
v_gene: TRBV28
abundance: .
CDR3aa: CASSLAGWAYGYTF
CDR3nt: TGTGCCAGCAGTTTAGCAGGGTGGGCCTATGGCTACACCTTC

d_gene: .
j_gene: TRBJ1-1
v_gene: TRBV6-5
abundance: .
CDR3aa: CASRGGGERNTEAFF
CDR3nt: TGTGCCAGCAGAGGGGGAGGTGAGAGGAACACTGAAGCTTTCTTT

d_gene: .
j_gene: TRBJ1-2
v_gene: TRBV28
abundance: .
CDR3aa: CASSVRANYGYTF
CDR3nt: TGTGCCAGCAGTGTCAGAGCTAACTATGGCTACACCTTC

d_gene: .
j_gene: TRBJ2-7
v_gene: TRBV11-3
abundance: once
CDR3aa: CASSLATIGRNEQYF
CDR3nt: TGTGCCAGCAGCTTAGCCACCATCGGTCGCAACGAGCAGTACTTC

d_gene: TRBD2
j_gene: TRBJ2-1
v_gene: TRBV27
abundance: .
CDR3aa: CASRKWGGSGTLYNEQFF
CDR3nt: TGTGCCAGCAGAAAATGGGGTGGTAGCGGGACTCTCTACAATGAGCAGTTCTTC

d_gene: .
j_gene: TRBJ1-1
v_gene: TRBV30
abundance: .
CDR3aa: CASTTGPRAFF
CDR3nt: TGTGCCTCAACGACAGGCCCAAGAGCTTTCTTT

d_gene: .
j_gene: TRBJ2-1
v_gene: TRBV5-6
abundance: .
CDR3aa: CASSSGPNVVNEQFF
CDR3nt: TGTGCCAGCAGCTCGGGTCCGAATGTGGTGAATGAGCAGTTCTTC

d_gene: .
j_gene: TRBJ2-5
v_gene: TRBV7-8
abundance: .
CDR3aa: CASTVGWYQETQYF
CDR3nt: TGTGCCAGCACAGTCGGGTGGTACCAAGAGACCCAGTACTTC

d_gene: TRBD1
j_gene: TRBJ2-5
v_gene: TRBV2
abundance: .
CDR3aa: CASSGQGAPQETQYF
CDR3nt: TGTGCCAGCAGCGGACAGGGGGCGCCCCAAGAGACCCAGTACTTC

d_gene: .
j_gene: TRBJ1-4
v_gene: TRBV30
abundance: .
CDR3aa: CAWSHFFLEEGSGEKLFF
CDR3nt: TGTGCCTGGAGTCACTTTTTCCTGGAGGAGGGAAGTGGTGAAAAACTGTTTTTT

d_gene: .
j_gene: TRBJ2-1
v_gene: TRBV7-8
abundance: .
CDR3aa: CASSSPRAGSSYNEQFF
CDR3nt: TGTGCCAGCAGCTCCCCTAGGGCTGGGAGCTCCTACAATGAGCAGTTCTTC